The 24 T cell receptor beta chains in this list originate from one sample, sequenced in a study of molecular identifiers for immune sequencing clone quantification. TCRdb re-called the PCR reads with MiXCR, one entry per CDR3 protein. Of about 640,000 distinct CDR3 sequences listed, around 20% are singletons. Material for sequencing was naive CD8+ T cells from blood, with Jurkat cell RNA spiked in. The subset is: FACS-sorted CD8+CD4-CCR7+CD45RA+ naive T cells. The receptors derive from a human donor in good health. Some libraries in this study had Jurkat cell RNA spiked in.

This clonotype occurred a few times. The chain has TRBV12-5 and TRBJ1-4; D is perhaps TRBD1 (6 bases). Trimming cost V 1 base and J 7 bases, with 16 bases left between them. The CDR3 runs 16 residues. Germline-derived CDR1 and CDR2 are LGHNT and FRNRAP. CDR3 DNA sequence: TGTGCTAGTGGTTTGGACCATGGGGGCTCTTTTGAAAAACTGTTTTTT. Protein product: CASGLDHGGSFEKLFF. The variable domain in full, completed from reference TRBV12-5 and TRBJ1-4, reads DARVTQTPRHKVTEMGQEVTMRCQPILGHNTVFWYRQTMMQGLELLAYFRNRAPLDDSGMPKDRFSAEMPDATLATLKIQPSEPRDSAVYFCASGLDHGGSFEKLFFGSGTQLSVL.

This clonotype showed up many times. The gene calls are TRBV4-3 and TRBJ2-3, with D possibly TRBD1 on 5 matching bases. Germline lookup yields CDR1 LGHNA and CDR2 YSLEER. The V end lost 4 bases, the J end lost 4 bases, and 18 bases lay between the germline ends. CDR3 length: 16 amino acids. The CDR3 DNA reads TGCGCCAGCAGCCGGTGGGCCAGGGATCGGGCAGATACGCAGTATTTT. This gives the protein CASSRWARDRADTQYF.

This clonotype was seen ten or more times. V and J are TRBV20-1 and TRBJ1-3; no firm D call. V lost 1 base to trimming and J lost 6 bases, with 13 bases between them. The CDR3 is 14 residues long. From germline, CDR1 is DFQATT and CDR2 SNEGSKA (reference sequence). The CDR3 nucleotides read TGCAGTGCTAGAGTTCCCGTGCTGGAAAACACCATATATTTT. Translation gives CSARVPVLENTIYF.

This clonotype showed up many times. This chain joins TRBV11-2 and TRBJ2-7; maybe TRBD2 (5 bases). The CDR3 length is 14 residues. In germline, CDR1 is SGHAT, CDR2 FQNNGV. Trimming stripped 4 bases from V and 0 bases from J, with 10 bases between. Here the CDR3 reads CASSSARGSYEQYF. The CDR3 DNA reads as TGTGCCAGCAGCTCAGCCCGGGGCTCCTACGAGCAGTACTTC.

The chain recombines TRBV19 with TRBJ1-5; no reliable D call. The CDR3 extends over 13 amino acids. Trimming removed 8 bases at V and 4 bases at J, with 12 bases between. Per the germline V gene, CDR1 is LNHDA and CDR2 is SQIVND (reference sequence). CDR3 loop: CASWDRGNQPQHF. The CDR3 coding sequence is TGTGCCAGTTGGGATCGGGGTAATCAGCCCCAGCATTTT.

Note on this clonotype: This is likely a read error, given that the CDR3 carries no conserved phenylalanine or tryptophan at its end. The rearrangement uses TRBV30 and TRBJ1-2, with D possibly being TRBD1 (6 bases). The CDR3 loop spans 11 amino acids. Trimming removed 5 bases from V and 7 bases from J, with 11 bases in between. CDR1 GTSNPN and CDR2 SVGIG come from the germline V gene (reference sequence). CDR3 DNA sequence: TGTGCCTGGCATAGGGGGACTGGCTACACCCTC. It encodes CAWHRGTGYTL.

This clonotype was seen only a few times. The chain couples TRBV7-9 to TRBJ1-4, with D uncertain. Germline V lookup: CDR1 SEHNR, CDR2 FQNEAQ (reference sequence). Trimming took 1 base from V and 1 from J, leaving 7 bases between them. CDR3 size: 15 residues. The CDR3: CASSLERVTNEKLFF. The CDR3 region has the DNA TGTGCCAGCAGCTTAGAGAGAGTAACTAATGAAAAACTGTTTTTT. Using reference TRBV7-9 and TRBJ1-4 for the parts outside the CDR3, the full variable domain is DTGVSQNPRHKITKRGQNVTFRCDPISEHNRLYWYRQTLGQGPEFLTYFQNEAQLEKSRLLSDRFSAERPKGSFSTLEIQRTEQGDSAMYLCASSLERVTNEKLFFGSGTQLSVL.

This clonotype was observed at least ten times. The CDR3 reads CASSQGTEGVEFF. In nucleotides, the CDR3 is TGCGCCAGCAGCCAAGGAACCGAGGGGGTCGAGTTCTTC. The J gene is TRBJ2-1, the V gene TRBV4-3; tentatively, D is TRBD1 (6 bases). The V gene lost 1 base and the J gene lost 14 bases, with 15 bases spanning the gap. Germline V gives CDR1 LGHNA, CDR2 YSLEER. CDR3 size: 13 residues.

This clonotype was picked up many times. The V gene is TRBV5-1, the J gene TRBJ2-3, with 9 nucleotides matching TRBD1. This CDR3 region has 15 residues. The trim removed 0 bases at V and 6 bases at J, leaving 5 bases unmatched. In germline, CDR1 is SGHRS, CDR2 YFSETQ. The CDR3: CASSLEQGAGDTQYF. The DNA of the CDR3 is TGCGCCAGCAGCTTGGAACAGGGGGCAGGGGATACGCAGTATTTT.

In regard to this clonotype: A much larger clone lies a single base off, so this may be a read error. This chain links TRBV15 with TRBJ2-3; weak D call: TRBD1 (6 bases). The germline CDR1 and CDR2 sequences are LNHNV and YYDKDF (reference sequence). V was pared by 5 bases and J by 4 bases, with 13 bases between. There are 14 residues in the CDR3. In DNA form, the CDR3 reads TGTGCCACCAGCGAAGACAGGCGGGCAGATACGCAGTATTTT. Its translation: CATSEDRRADTQYF.

This clonotype came up a few times. The chain couples TRBV21-1 to TRBJ2-5; TRBD1 was called by the table and not checked on the DNA. TRBV21-1 is a documented pseudogene. The CDR3 loop spans 15 amino acids. Here the CDR3 DNA reads TGTGCCAGCAGCAAAGACAGGAAGGAACCGAAGACCCAGTACTTC. Amino acid sequence: CASSKDRKEPKTQYF.

The genes are TRBV29-1 and TRBJ2-1; tentatively, D is TRBD1 (5 bases). Looked up from germline, CDR1 is SQVTM and CDR2 is ANQGSEA. The CDR3 runs 15 residues. V lost 7 bases and J lost 4, with 20 bases in between. For the CDR3, the DNA is TGCAGCGACTTTATTGGGGCGAGGAGTTACAATGAGCAGTTCTTC. Translation: CSDFIGARSYNEQFF.

This clonotype was seen at least ten times. The gene calls are TRBV4-2 and TRBJ2-5; 7 nucleotides line up with TRBD2. There are 17 residues in the CDR3. The V and J ends lost 0 bases and 1 base, in that order; junction bases with no gene match: 8. In germline, CDR1 is LGHNA, CDR2 YNFKEQ. CDR3 region: CASSQDNGGGSQETQYF. CDR3 sequence (DNA): TGTGCCAGCAGCCAAGATAACGGTGGCGGGAGCCAAGAGACCCAGTACTTC.

The CDR3 sequence is CATASWQGDGYEQYF. CDR3 coding DNA: TGTGCCACCGCGTCGTGGCAGGGAGATGGGTACGAGCAGTACTTC. The chain combines TRBV27 with TRBJ2-7; D possibly uses TRBD1 or TRBD2 (5 bases each). V lost 10 bases and J lost 4, with 23 bases in between. This CDR3 is 15 amino acids long. Germline values: CDR1 MNHEY, CDR2 SMNVEV (reference sequence).

This clonotype was picked up many times. The chain carries TRBV21-1 and TRBJ1-3. TRBV21-1 is labeled a pseudogene. The CDR3 totals 19 residues. The CDR3 nucleotides are TGTGCCAGCAGGAGACATTTTGGTGCCGCCTCGCACTCTGGAAACACCATATATTTT. Its translation: CASRRHFGAASHSGNTIYF.

This clonotype came up many times. The CDR3 DNA reads as TGCGCCAGCAGCTTTCGGCTAGCGGGAGGTATCTACAATGAGCAGTTCTTC. As protein: CASSFRLAGGIYNEQFF. The J gene is TRBJ2-1, the V gene TRBV5-1; 11 bases map to TRBD2. J was trimmed by 3 bases and V by 2 bases; bases with no gene match: 7. The length of the CDR3 is 17 residues. Germline-derived CDR1 and CDR2 are SGHRS and YFSETQ.

J is TRBJ2-7 and V is TRBV5-5; maybe TRBD1 (6 bases). The CDR3 loop spans 15 amino acids. In germline, CDR1 is SGHKS, CDR2 YYEKEE (reference sequence). V lost 0 bases, J lost 0 bases, and 10 bases lay in between. The DNA for the CDR3 is TGTGCCAGCAGCTTGGCAGGGGTCGCCTCCTACGAGCAGTACTTC. This translates into CASSLAGVASYEQYF. Supplemented by reference TRBV5-5 and TRBJ2-7, the full variable domain reads DAGVTQSPTHLIKTRGQQVTLRCSPISGHKSVSWYQQVLGQGPQFIFQYYEKEERGRGNFPDRFSARQFPNYSSELNVNALLLGDSALYLCASSLAGVASYEQYFGPGTRLTVT.

This clonotype was seen more than once but under ten times. The chain couples TRBV19 to TRBJ2-1; 8 nucleotides line up with TRBD1. The germline V gene encodes CDR1 LNHDA and CDR2 SQIVND (reference sequence). With V trimmed by 3 bases and J by 6 bases, 7 bases remained unmatched. The CDR3 is made up of 15 amino acids. Written as DNA, the CDR3 is TGTGCCAGTAGTATCGGTCAGGGGGCTTTCAATGAGCAGTTCTTC. Translating it yields CASSIGQGAFNEQFF. Looking up the rest from reference TRBV19 and TRBJ2-1 gives the full variable domain: DGGITQSPKYLFRKEGQNVTLSCEQNLNHDAMYWYRQDPGQGLRLIYYSQIVNDFQKGDIAEGYSVSREKKESFPLTVTSAQKNPTAFYLCASSIGQGAFNEQFFGPGTRLTVL.

A few counts support this clonotype. This rearrangement joins TRBV6-5 to TRBJ1-1, with D hard to call. The CDR3 has 15 residues. Deletions cut 4 bases from V and 8 bases from J, with 20 bases between. Germline lookup yields CDR1 MNHEY and CDR2 SVGAGI. The CDR3 loop reads CASSLSRRGGLEAFF. The CDR3 nucleotides read TGTGCCAGCAGTTTGTCCCGAAGAGGAGGGCTCGAAGCTTTCTTT.

This clonotype was counted many times. J is TRBJ1-5 and V is TRBV5-1, with a possible D match to TRBD1 (5 bases). This CDR3 spans 15 amino acids. Per the germline V gene, CDR1 is SGHRS and CDR2 is YFSETQ. The V and J ends lost 0 bases and 2 bases respectively, with 9 bases between them. The CDR3 DNA follows: TGCGCCAGCAGCTTGGTTTCGGGGCGCAATCAGCCCCAGCATTTT. Translated: CASSLVSGRNQPQHF.

This chain joins TRBV4-3 and TRBJ2-1; weak D call: TRBD2 (5 bases). The length of the CDR3 is 16 residues. The ends were cut back, 2 bases at V and 7 bases at J, with 18 bases in the middle. From germline, CDR1 is LGHNA and CDR2 YSLEER. The CDR3 here is CASSQSHPSIQNEQFF. The CDR3 nucleotides read TGCGCCAGCAGCCAATCGCACCCTAGCATCCAGAATGAGCAGTTCTTC.

The table lists this clonotype with many counts. The V and J genes are TRBV5-4 and TRBJ2-7; D is unresolved. Germline values: CDR1 SGHNT, CDR2 YYREEE (reference sequence). Trimming cost V 5 bases and J 0 bases, with 12 bases left between them. The CDR3 contains 14 residues. The CDR3 loop is CASRPDHSSYEQYF. In nucleotides, the CDR3 is TGTGCCAGCAGACCAGACCATAGCTCCTACGAGCAGTACTTC.

A remark on this clonotype: A much larger clone differs from this one at a single base, so this may be a read error. CDR3 in amino acids: CAGSQALGINSPLHF. The CDR3 DNA reads TGTGCCGGCAGCCAAGCCTTAGGGATTAATTCACCCCTCCACTTT. This rearrangement joins TRBV14 to TRBJ1-6; D not certain. CDR3 length: 15 amino acids. Germline-derived CDR1 and CDR2 are SGHDN and FVKESK.

This clonotype has ten or more counts. The chain has TRBV15 and TRBJ1-5; D might be TRBD1 (5 bases). The CDR3 consists of 13 residues. The V end was cut by 5 bases, the J end by 6 bases, with 11 bases between. Germline V CDR1 and CDR2: LNHNV, YYDKDF (reference sequence). Here the CDR3 DNA reads TGTGCCACCAGCGCAGGGTCTACTCAGCCCCAGCATTTT. Its translation: CATSAGSTQPQHF. Drawing the rest from reference TRBV15 and TRBJ1-5, the complete variable domain is DAMVIQNPRYQVTQFGKPVTLSCSQTLNHNVMYWYQQKSSQAPKLLFHYYDKDFNNEADTPDNFQSRRPNTSFCFLDIRSPGLGDTAMYLCATSAGSTQPQHFGDGTRLSIL.